The 18 T cell receptor beta chains below come from one sample, sequenced in a study of blood T cells in healthy people across ages. PCR was performed a second time for 7 to 11 cycles using a sample-barcoded 5' primer and a J-beta primer mix. Each CDR3 protein is one row after TCRdb ran MiXCR on the 5' RACE reads. The table lists approximately 690,000 distinct CDR3 sequences, 58% of them singletons. Sequenced: blood. Receptors originate from a man aged 55 to 70 in good health.

The V gene is TRBV10-3, the J gene TRBJ2-5; D is unclear. The J call may be mistaken, given a closer DNA end match to TRBJ2-7. The germline V gene has CDR1 ENHRY and CDR2 SYGVKD. CDR3 length: 13 residues. The CDR3 reads CAISESISGEQYF. CDR3 in DNA: TGTGCCATCAGTGAGTCGATTTCAGGCGAGCAGTACTTC.

The chain joins TRBV2 to TRBJ2-1; D is uncertain. CDR1 and CDR2 (germline): SNHLY, FYNNEI. This CDR3 has 15 residues. V was trimmed by 4 bases and J by 7 bases, leaving 17 bases between them. The DNA for the CDR3 is TGTGCCAGCAGTGCGACTCGTCGGAGTGGTAATGAGCAGTTCTTC. It translates to CASSATRRSGNEQFF.

This clonotype was observed a few times. This chain joins TRBV6-5 and TRBJ2-5; 13 nucleotides align to TRBD2. Germline CDR1 MNHEY, CDR2 SVGAGI. The CDR3 has 15 amino acids. Trimming at V came to 4 bases and at J to 5 bases, leaving 4 bases not matched to a gene. The CDR3: CASSSALAGGETQYF. DNA of the CDR3: TGTGCCAGCAGTTCGGCACTAGCGGGGGGGGAGACCCAGTACTTC.

This clonotype showed up just a few times. The chain couples TRBV12-3 or TRBV12-4 to TRBJ2-3; D gene unclear. There are 15 residues in the CDR3. V gave up 1 base and J gave up 2 bases, with 10 bases separating them. The CDR3 region is CASSLGRTLTDTQYF. The CDR3 coding sequence is TGTGCCAGCAGTTTAGGGCGGACCCTCACAGATACGCAGTATTTT.

The chain combines TRBV29-1 with TRBJ2-1; the D gene is possibly TRBD2 (6 bases). Germline CDR1 reads SQVTM; CDR2 reads ANQGSEA. The germline V and J ends were trimmed by 1 base and 0 bases, with 7 bases remaining between them. This CDR3 is 14 amino acids long. As DNA, the CDR3 is TGCAGCGTTGAAGGGGAGGCCTCCTACAATGAGCAGTTCTTC. This gives the protein CSVEGEASYNEQFF.

The chain couples TRBV12-3 or TRBV12-4 to TRBJ2-7; D gene ambiguous. Between the trimmed V and J ends, which lost 5 bases and 0 bases, there was a span of 11 bases. The CDR3 is made up of 14 amino acids. In DNA form, the CDR3 reads TGTGCCAGCAGTCCCTTGCGAGGCTCCTACGAGCAGTACTTC. It yields the protein CASSPLRGSYEQYF.

The chain joins TRBV20-1 to TRBJ2-7; no firm D call. Trimming left V 5 bases short and J 6 bases short, with 11 bases between. Germline V gene lookup returns CDR1 DFQATT and CDR2 SNEGSKA (reference sequence). The CDR3 loop spans 11 amino acids. The CDR3 reads CSASGFREQYF. In nucleotides, the CDR3 is TGCAGTGCTTCAGGTTTCCGCGAGCAGTACTTC.

This clonotype showed up just a few times. This chain connects TRBV3-1 to TRBJ2-7; D is perhaps TRBD2 (5 bases). The germline V gene encodes CDR1 LGHDT and CDR2 YNNKEL (reference sequence). The CDR3 runs 14 residues. V lost 0 bases to trimming and J lost 2 bases, with 8 bases between them. CDR3 in amino acids: CASSQDAGAYEQYF. As DNA, the CDR3 is TGTGCCAGCAGCCAAGATGCGGGTGCCTACGAGCAGTACTTC.

This rearrangement joins TRBV27 to TRBJ2-3, with TRBD2 matching 11 bases. Germline V gives CDR1 MNHEY, CDR2 SMNVEV (reference sequence). Losses at the gene ends were 4 bases for V and 2 bases for J; bases not matched to a gene: 8. This CDR3 has 17 residues. CDR3 loop: CASSSRPSGGTTDTQYF. CDR3 bases: TGTGCCAGCAGTTCGCGTCCTAGCGGGGGGACCACAGATACGCAGTATTTT.

Worth noting for this clonotype: This may arise from a read error, as a much more abundant clone is one base away. V gene TRBV20-1 combines with J gene TRBJ2-1; no definite D call. The end of the DNA fits TRBJ2-7 better, so the J call may be wrong. Germline CDR1 and CDR2: DFQATT and SNEGSKA (reference sequence). CDR3 length equals 9 residues. In nucleotides, the CDR3 is TGCAGCGCTAACTATGAGCAGTACTTC. Translated: CSANYEQYF.

The chain uses TRBV3-1 and TRBJ2-1; TRBD2 matches 14 bases. CDR1 and CDR2 from the germline V gene are LGHDT and YNNKEL (reference sequence). This CDR3 has 21 residues. With 4 bases clipped from V and 6 bases from J, the junction kept 20 bases outside the gene matches. CDR3 nucleotide sequence: TGTGCCAGCAGCCGCAATCCGACTAGCGGGGGGGGCGGATTCGTTCGCAATGAGCAGTTCTTC. Translating it yields CASSRNPTSGGGGFVRNEQFF.

The chain joins TRBV18 to TRBJ1-2; a weak D match, TRBD1 (6 bases). Germline assignment: CDR1 KGHSH and CDR2 LQKENI. The CDR3 has 17 amino acids. The V end lost 3 bases, the J end lost 3 bases, and 20 bases lay between the germline ends. CDR3 in amino acids: CASSPRVRGALDYGYTF. The CDR3 DNA is TGTGCCAGCTCACCTCGGGTTCGGGGGGCGCTAGACTATGGCTACACCTTC.

This clonotype was found a few times. V is TRBV20-1 and J is TRBJ2-1; D ambiguous. This CDR3 is built from 14 residues. From germline, CDR1 is DFQATT and CDR2 SNEGSKA (reference sequence). Trimming took off 5 bases at V and 2 bases at J, with 13 bases between the two ends. The CDR3 loop reads CSAWTSRPYNEQFF. The CDR3 DNA reads TGCAGTGCTTGGACGTCTCGTCCCTACAATGAGCAGTTCTTC.

This clonotype was observed a few times. The chain combines TRBV2 with TRBJ1-6, with D possibly matching TRBD1 (6 bases). This CDR3 region has 15 residues. The V and J ends lost 6 bases and 7 bases respectively, with 16 bases between them. CDR1 SNHLY and CDR2 FYNNEI come from the germline V gene. CDR3 residues: CASRPHRDTNSPLHF. The CDR3 DNA sequence: TGTGCCAGCAGGCCCCACAGGGATACCAATTCACCCCTCCACTTT.

V is TRBV6-6 and J is TRBJ1-2, with 10 nucleotides matching TRBD1. This CDR3 contains 17 residues. The ends lost 5 bases at V and 7 bases at J; junction bases unmatched: 16. Per germline, CDR1 MNHNY and CDR2 SVGAGI (reference sequence). The DNA for the CDR3 is TGTGCCAGCAGTCAGAGACAGGGGGCAAGGCAGGCTGGTGGCTACACCTTC. It translates to CASSQRQGARQAGGYTF.

This rearrangement joins TRBV20-1 to TRBJ2-6, with a weak D call TRBD2 (7 bases). Trimming took 3 bases from V and 0 from J, leaving 9 bases between them. The CDR3 loop spans 15 amino acids. In germline, CDR1 is DFQATT, CDR2 SNEGSKA (reference sequence). The CDR3: CSASGGPSGANVLTF. In nucleotides, the CDR3 is TGCAGTGCTAGCGGGGGGCCCTCTGGGGCCAACGTCCTGACTTTC.

Only a few counts were recorded for this clonotype. The rearrangement links TRBV20-1 to TRBJ1-4; a possible D gene is TRBD1 (5 bases). With 5 bases removed from V and 3 bases from J, the gap between germline ends came to 13 bases. Germline assignment: CDR1 DFQATT and CDR2 SNEGSKA (reference sequence). The CDR3 extends over 14 amino acids. The CDR3 DNA sequence: TGCAGTGCTCGACGTGAGGGGTCTAATGAAAAACTGTTTTTT. It yields the protein CSARREGSNEKLFF.

This chain uses TRBV7-6 with TRBJ2-5, with D uncertain. Germline lookup yields CDR1 SGHVS and CDR2 FNYEAQ. Trimming removed 1 base at V and 4 bases at J, with 10 bases between. The CDR3 has 14 amino acids. The CDR3 nucleotides read TGTGCCAGCAGCTTAGGGCTAGTGGGAGAGACCCAGTACTTC. This codes for CASSLGLVGETQYF.